Listed below are T cell receptor beta chains from one sample, sequenced in a study of glioma-infiltrating T cells after dendritic cell vaccination. Using immunoSEQ multiplex PCR, the repertoire was profiled, and TCRdb retains in-frame clones only, with some absent. The sample lists under 75,000 clones; approximately 87% were seen once. Material: blood, obtained after dendritic cell vaccination. Receptors originate from a human donor with glioblastoma. CDR3s include the opening cysteine and the closing phenylalanine or tryptophan. A D gene is named only where the DNA matches it firmly. For some rows the clone size is stated as once, few or many, or as a class when expanded; others skip it.

D gene	J gene	clone size	V gene	CDR3 DNA	CDR3 protein
TRBD2	TRBJ2-3	few	TRBV4-2	TGTGCCAGCAGTCCGACTAGCGGGAGGAGCACAGATACGCAGTATTTT	CASSPTSGRSTDTQYF
-	TRBJ1-5	-	TRBV4-1	TGCGCCAGCAGCCAAGGAGGGTCTTCATTTAGCAATCAGCCCCAGCATTTT	CASSQGGSSFSNQPQHF
-	TRBJ1-5	once	TRBV7-8	TGTGCCAGCAGCCCGGGACACTTTAGCAATCAGCCCCAGCATTTT	CASSPGHFSNQPQHF
TRBD2	TRBJ2-6	-	TRBV19	TGTGCCAGCAGACTAGCGGGGGGGAGCTCTGGGGCCAACGTCCTGACTTTC	CASRLAGGSSGANVLTF
-	TRBJ2-5	-	TRBV4-2	TGTGCCAGCAGCCAAGGGCTAGCAAACCAAGAGACCCAGTACTTC	CASSQGLANQETQYF
TRBD1	TRBJ2-5	-	TRBV2	TGTGCCAGCAGTGAGATGGGACAGTCCCAAGGGACCCAGTACTTC	CASSEMGQSQGTQYF
-	TRBJ2-1	-	TRBV7-9	TGTGCCAGCAGCCCCTCAGGGTACTACAATGAGCAGTTCTTC	CASSPSGYYNEQFF
-	TRBJ2-5	-	TRBV4-1	TGCGCCAGCAGCCAGTACAGGTCGGAAGAGACCCAGTACTTC	CASSQYRSEETQYF
-	TRBJ1-2	-	TRBV30	TGTGCCTGGAATCGGGGGGGGGTTTATGGCTACACCTTC	CAWNRGGVYGYTF
-	TRBJ1-6	-	TRBV6-5	TGTGCCAGCGGACAGAGAGATTCACCCCTCCACTTT	CASGQRDSPLHF
-	TRBJ2-7	-	TRBV7-9	TGTGCCAGCAGCTTAGCGCCGGGGGACTTC	CASSLAPGDF
TRBD2	TRBJ2-1	-	TRBV2	TGTGCCAGCAGTGAAGCGGCTAGCGGCCAATACAATGAGCAGTTCTTC	CASSEAASGQYNEQFF
-	TRBJ2-3	many	TRBV28	TGTGCCAGCAGTTTGTCTATTACGGGGGACACAGATACGCAGTATTTT	CASSLSITGDTDTQYF
-	TRBJ1-5	-	TRBV7-6	TGTGCCAGCAGCTTAGAGGCGGGTAGACGTCAGCCCCAGCATTTT	CASSLEAGRRQPQHF
TRBD1	TRBJ1-1	-	TRBV4-1	TGCGCCAGCAGCCATAGACAGGGGGTTCCGGGAACTGAAGCTTTCTTT	CASSHRQGVPGTEAFF
-	TRBJ1-2	once	TRBV6-6	TGTGCCAGCAGCCCGATCGGGGACTATGGCTACACCTTC	CASSPIGDYGYTF
TRBD1	TRBJ1-5	-	TRBV18	TGTGCCAGCTCACAACAGACAGGGAACAATCAGCCCCAGCATTTT	CASSQQTGNNQPQHF
-	TRBJ2-1	-	TRBV4-3	TGCGCCAGCAGTAGGTCTAGGAGCTCCTACAATGAGCAGTTCTTC	CASSRSRSSYNEQFF
TRBD2	TRBJ2-3	-	TRBV4-1	TGCGCCAGCAGCCAAACTAGCGGGGGGCGTGCAGATACGCAGTATTTT	CASSQTSGGRADTQYF
TRBD2	TRBJ2-2	-	TRBV25-1	TGTGCCAGTAGTGGGGGGGTGAACACCGGGGAGCTGTTTTTT	CASSGGVNTGELFF
-	TRBJ2-7	-	TRBV30	TGTGCCTGGAGTGGGGACACGTTCTCCTACGAGCAGTACTTC	CAWSGDTFSYEQYF
-	TRBJ2-2	-	TRBV27	TGTGCCAGCTGTCCCCAGGGGTCTTACACCGGGGAGCTGTTTTTT	CASCPQGSYTGELFF
TRBD2	TRBJ2-2	-	TRBV9	TGTGCCAGCAGCGTTAGCGGGGACGACACCGGGGAGCTGTTTTTT	CASSVSGDDTGELFF
TRBD1	TRBJ2-7	once	TRBV9	TGTGCCAGCAGTGCCGGGACAGGGGTGTACGAGCAGTACTTC	CASSAGTGVYEQYF
TRBD1	TRBJ1-2	-	TRBV6-5	TGTGCCAGCAGAGGGGGACAGAACTATGGCTACACCTTC	CASRGGQNYGYTF
-	TRBJ1-5	-	TRBV30	TGTGCCTGGAGAGGGGGTAGCAATCAGCCCCAGCATTTT	CAWRGGSNQPQHF
-	TRBJ1-3	-	TRBV30	TGTGCCTGGGGGGCAGGGGACTCTGGAAACACCATATATTTT	CAWGAGDSGNTIYF
TRBD2	TRBJ2-5	-	TRBV25-1	TGTGCCAGCAGTGAGCGGGTGCGGGGGGGGGAAGAGACCCAGTACTTC	CASSERVRGGEETQYF
-	TRBJ1-2	once	TRBV6-1	TGTGCCAGCAGTCCACGGACAGCAGACTATGGCTACACCTTC	CASSPRTADYGYTF
TRBD1	TRBJ2-1	-	TRBV9	TGTGCCAGCAGCGCGGGACAGGGTGGGGAGCAGTTCTTC	CASSAGQGGEQFF
-	TRBJ2-3	-	TRBV4-3	TGCGCCAGCAGCCAAGATAGATACGCGGCTTCGACAGATACGCAGTATTTT	CASSQDRYAASTDTQYF
TRBD1	TRBJ2-5	-	TRBV9	TGTGCCAGCAGCCCAAGGGACAGGGGGCTGGTCCAAGAGACCCAGTACTTC	CASSPRDRGLVQETQYF
-	TRBJ1-6	-	TRBV19	TGTGCCAGTAGTACTCAAGACTCCCCGGTGGATTCACCCCTCCACTTT	CASSTQDSPVDSPLHF
TRBD2	TRBJ2-2	-	TRBV9	TGTGCCAGCAGAGACCCTAGCGGGGGGCACACCGGGGAGCTGTTTTTT	CASRDPSGGHTGELFF
-	TRBJ2-2	-	TRBV5-1	TGCGCCAGCAGCAAGACAGGGAACACCGGGGAGCTGTTTTTT	CASSKTGNTGELFF
TRBD1	TRBJ1-1	-	TRBV7-2	TGTGCCAGCAGCTACCCCACAGGGGGCGCTTTCACTGAAGCTTTCTTT	CASSYPTGGAFTEAFF
-	TRBJ1-2	once	TRBV2	TGTGCCAGCAGTAGGACTATGGGAGGCTACACCTTC	CASSRTMGGYTF
-	TRBJ2-7	-	TRBV5-1	TGCGCCAGCAGCTCGGAGGGGACCATCTACGAGCAGTACTTC	CASSSEGTIYEQYF
-	TRBJ1-5	-	TRBV7-8	TGTGCCAGCAGCTTAGTGGCGGCAGGGACTAGAAATCAGCCCCAGCATTTT	CASSLVAAGTRNQPQHF
TRBD1	TRBJ1-2	-	TRBV19	TGTGCCAGTAGTCGAGGACAGGGGGTCGGCTACACCTTC	CASSRGQGVGYTF